One T cell receptor beta chain is described in this entry. These data are taken from a study of blood T cell repertoires in COVID-19. Whole-study context: From T cells, B-cell-depleted T cells, or PBMCs came the material, which was cDNA or gDNA.

Sequencing used immunoSEQ multiplex PCR; TCRdb keeps in-frame clones, though not all of them. The sample holds 200,000 to 250,000 clones; almost 90% are singletons and the top ten take approximately 16%. Participant ages covered roughly 18 to 89 years across 25 or so US areas. Cohort allocation depended upon clinical history that participants reported. Exposed study participants had met a COVID-19 case within 2 weeks before entry. The germline V and J ends were trimmed by 1 base and 2 bases, with 24 bases remaining between them. Germline CDR1 reads SGHDT; CDR2 reads YYEEEE. The CDR3 covers 19 residues.

This receptor was identified in a young man who had been exposed to COVID-19. The rearrangement uses TRBV5-6 and TRBJ2-5, with TRBD2 as a possible D gene (6 bases). Sequenced: PBMCs or T cells enriched from blood (not recorded which). This chain's CDR3 is CASSLSYGGGATIQETQYF. The DNA of the CDR3 is TGTGCCAGCAGCTTGTCTTACGGTGGCGGGGCAACAATTCAAGAGACCCAGTACTTC. Full variable domain (outside the CDR3, taken from reference TRBV5-6 and TRBJ2-5): DAGVTQSPTHLIKTRGQQVTLRCSPKSGHDTVSWYQQALGQGPQFIFQYYEEEERQRGNFPDRFSGHQFPNYSSELNVNALLLGDSALYLCASSLSYGGGATIQETQYFGPGTRLLVL.